The clone carrying this T cell receptor beta chain was observed once. Authors' processing steps: How many nucleated cells were present was estimated from reference gene primer amplification. The protocol was immunoSEQ multiplex PCR, while the TCRdb copy is restricted to in-frame clones and leaves out a portion. The V and J calls and the clone size are those of that table, but D and trimming were determined from the DNA. The table includes about 350,000 clones, 80% to 90% detected once. One Seattle source followed patients from active infection through their disease course. This sample is part of a study of blood T cell repertoires in COVID-19. Turning to the study itself: The origin of the acute and convalescent COVID-19 samples was the United States, Italy and Spain. Sample material is recorded as cDNA or gDNA derived from T cells, B-cell-depleted T cells, or PBMCs.

CDR3 length: 14 amino acids. Trimming at V came to 6 bases and at J to 4 bases, leaving 6 bases not matched to a gene. Germline V gene data show CDR1 as LNHDA and CDR2 as SQIVND (reference sequence). V is TRBV19 and J is TRBJ1-1; 9 nucleotides agree with TRBD1. The specimen sequenced was peripheral blood. This TCR came from a man aged 30-40 years with COVID-19, enrolled during active disease. CDR3 protein: CASSWGQGGTEAFF. CDR3 nucleotides: TGTGCCAGTAGCTGGGGACAGGGTGGCACTGAAGCTTTCTTT.